The 23 T cell receptor beta chains listed next were all sequenced from one sample in a study of T cells after yellow fever vaccination. TCRdb called the 5' RACE reads again in MiXCR, with one record for every CDR3 protein. This sample carries about 320,000 distinct CDR3 sequences, roughly a tenth of them seen once, and the ten largest clones take 3% to 3.5%. The specimen was CD4+ T cells sorted from PBMCs, collected 45 days after the yellow fever booster vaccination. The receptors shown here come from a man aged 18 to 30 who received the YFV17D yellow fever vaccine.

Only a few counts were recorded for this clonotype. The chain carries TRBV12-3 or TRBV12-4 and TRBJ2-3; TRBD2 matches 7 bases. Losses at the gene ends were 7 bases for V and 0 bases for J; bases not matched to a gene: 4. The CDR3 loop spans 14 amino acids. This chain's CDR3 is CASTKRGSTDTQYF. Written as DNA, the CDR3 is TGTGCCAGCACAAAGCGGGGAAGCACAGATACGCAGTATTTT.

This clonotype was found a few times. The chain joins TRBV7-2 to TRBJ2-5, with D tentatively TRBD1 (5 bases). V was trimmed by 5 bases and J by 2 bases, leaving 15 bases between them. The CDR3 has 15 residues. Germline lookup yields CDR1 SGHTA and CDR2 FQGNSA. The CDR3 region is CASSPSLGRQETQYF. The CDR3 nucleotides read TGTGCCAGCAGCCCTAGTTTGGGGCGGCAAGAGACCCAGTACTTC.

The genes are TRBV4-2 and TRBJ1-1; weak D call: TRBD1 (5 bases). Trimming cost V 0 bases and J 2 bases, with 10 bases left between them. CDR1 and CDR2 (germline): LGHNA, YNFKEQ. The CDR3 totals 15 residues. The CDR3 loop reads CASSQDGGENTEAFF. The CDR3 nucleotides read TGTGCCAGCAGCCAAGATGGGGGAGAAAACACTGAAGCTTTCTTT.

The chain uses TRBV7-8 and TRBJ2-1; TRBD2 agrees at 13 bases. Germline CDR1 reads SGHVS; CDR2 reads FQNEAQ. V gave up 5 bases and J gave up 7 bases; unmatched junction bases: 8. CDR3 length: 16 residues. The CDR3 DNA sequence: TGTGCCAGCAGCCTCACTAGCGGGGGGGCGACGAATGAGCAGTTCTTC. Encoded protein: CASSLTSGGATNEQFF.

This clonotype was detected many times. The chain links TRBV7-2 to TRBJ2-4, with D maybe TRBD2 (6 bases). CDR3 length equals 14 residues. Germline assignment: CDR1 SGHTA and CDR2 FQGNSA. V lost 5 bases and J lost 4, with 12 bases in between. CDR3 in DNA: TGTGCCAGCAGCCAGGGACTTACTAAAAACATTCAGTACTTC. It translates to CASSQGLTKNIQYF.

This clonotype was observed a handful of times. The chain is built from TRBV5-1 and TRBJ2-5; 7 nucleotides line up with TRBD1. This CDR3 comprises 14 residues. Germline V lookup: CDR1 SGHRS, CDR2 YFSETQ. With V trimmed by 5 bases and J by 5 bases, 9 bases remained unmatched. The CDR3 coding sequence is TGCGCCAGCAGTCCCGAGGGGGCCGCGGAGACCCAGTACTTC. It yields the protein CASSPEGAAETQYF.

The chain links TRBV7-2 to TRBJ1-2; D uncertain. Germline V gene lookup returns CDR1 SGHTA and CDR2 FQGNSA. This CDR3 comprises 14 residues. V gave up 6 bases and J gave up 2 bases, with 13 bases separating them. The CDR3 nucleotides read TGTGCCAGCAGTCGGCCATTAGGGAACTATGGCTACACCTTC. Translation: CASSRPLGNYGYTF.

A note on this clonotype: Relative to the germline gene, one junction end is altered; a read error may explain this. V usage is TRBV7-7 and J usage is TRBJ2-1, with 7 bases lining up with TRBD2. Germline V lookup: CDR1 SSHAT, CDR2 FNYEAQ (reference sequence). The CDR3 is 13 amino acids. The CDR3: CASSPRGDSEQFF. As DNA, the CDR3 is TGTGCTAGCAGCCCCCGGGGGGATTCTGAGCAGTTCTTC.

This chain links TRBV5-1 with TRBJ1-5, with D possibly matching TRBD1 (6 bases). The CDR3 is 15 residues long. Trimming removed 0 bases from V and 6 bases from J, with 13 bases in between. Germline CDR1 and CDR2: SGHRS and YFSETQ. The CDR3 reads CASSLGGLGAQPQHF. The CDR3 region has the DNA TGCGCCAGCAGCTTGGGGGGATTGGGGGCTCAGCCCCAGCATTTT.

This clonotype was picked up a small number of times. The chain combines TRBV10-3 with TRBJ1-6; the match to TRBD1 covers 10 bases. CDR3 length equals 15 residues. Germline CDR1 reads ENHRY; CDR2 reads SYGVKD. Trimming at V came to 6 bases and at J to 7 bases, leaving 6 bases not matched to a gene. CDR3: CAIRRGQGGNSPLHF. CDR3 nucleotide sequence: TGTGCCATCAGGCGCGGACAGGGGGGGAATTCACCCCTCCACTTT.

The rearrangement links TRBV12-3 or TRBV12-4 to TRBJ1-2; D uncertain. The CDR3 sequence is 16 residues long. With 4 bases removed from V and 2 bases from J, the gap between germline ends came to 17 bases. The CDR3 bases are TGTGCCAGCAGTTCCAAGGACCGTATGAGAAACTATGGCTACACCTTC. This gives the protein CASSSKDRMRNYGYTF.

CDR3 coding DNA: TGTGCCAGCAGTCAATTAAACAGGGGGCAGGGGACAGATACGCAGTATTTT. It yields the protein CASSQLNRGQGTDTQYF. The chain joins TRBV4-2 to TRBJ2-3; 9 bases are shared with TRBD1. With 6 bases clipped from V and 3 bases from J, the junction kept 13 bases outside the gene matches. This CDR3 has 17 residues. Germline values: CDR1 LGHNA, CDR2 YNFKEQ.

This clonotype appeared a few times. This chain links TRBV5-5 with TRBJ2-7; D is undetermined. The germline V gene encodes CDR1 SGHKS and CDR2 YYEKEE (reference sequence). The CDR3 runs 14 residues. With 2 bases removed from V and 0 bases from J, the gap between germline ends came to 9 bases. The DNA of the CDR3 is TGTGCCAGCAGCTTTGGCGGCCGCTCCTACGAGCAGTACGTC. Protein: CASSFGGRSYEQYV.

With regard to this clonotype: At one end the junction does not follow the germline gene, possibly because of a read error. The V gene is TRBV10-3, the J gene TRBJ2-1, with D hard to call. The V gene's germline CDR1 is ENHRY and CDR2 SYGVKD. The CDR3 totals 13 residues. In DNA form, the CDR3 reads TGTGCCACCAGTTCCTTTGGCCCAGACGAGCAGTTCTTC. Encoded protein: CATSSFGPDEQFF.

The V gene is TRBV19, the J gene TRBJ1-1; 7 bases map to TRBD1. The CDR3 spans 13 residues. Germline trimming cut 5 bases from V and 11 bases from J; bases unmatched to any gene: 11. Germline CDR1 and CDR2: LNHDA and SQIVND (reference sequence). The CDR3 loop reads CASSDDRERAAFF. The DNA for the CDR3 is TGTGCCAGTAGTGACGACAGGGAGAGAGCGGCTTTCTTT.

This clonotype was seen only a few times. The chain employs TRBV15 and TRBJ2-3, with D tentatively TRBD2 (5 bases). The V end lost 5 bases, the J end lost 5 bases, and 11 bases lay between the germline ends. The CDR3 extends over 13 amino acids. Germline assignment: CDR1 LNHNV and CDR2 YYDKDF (reference sequence). The CDR3 loop is CATSVQRVDTQYF. In DNA, the CDR3 is TGTGCCACCAGCGTGCAGAGGGTAGATACGCAGTATTTT.

This clonotype has just a few counts. This sequence joins TRBV10-3 and TRBJ2-7; 7 nucleotides agree with TRBD1. CDR1 ENHRY and CDR2 SYGVKD come from the germline V gene. CDR3 length: 15 residues. V was pared by 0 bases and J by 0 bases, with 2 bases of the junction left unmatched. CDR3 in amino acids: CAISESGQPSYEQYF. CDR3 nucleotides: TGTGCCATCAGTGAGTCGGGACAGCCCTCCTACGAGCAGTACTTC.

The chain joins TRBV5-1 to TRBJ2-1; TRBD1 aligns across 7 bases. The CDR3 extends over 13 amino acids. Germline trimming cut 4 bases from V and 8 bases from J; bases unmatched to any gene: 6. Germline CDR1 SGHRS, CDR2 YFSETQ. CDR3 bases: TGCGCCAGCAGCCCCGACAGGGTGGATGAGCAGTTCTTC. This codes for CASSPDRVDEQFF.

The chain is built from TRBV6-5 and TRBJ2-3; possibly TRBD1 or TRBD2 for D (5 bases each). Germline V gene lookup returns CDR1 MNHEY and CDR2 SVGAGI. The CDR3 totals 13 residues. Trimming removed 10 bases at V and 3 bases at J, with 14 bases between. CDR3 bases: TGTGCCACCCAAAGGGACGCGACAGATACGCAGTATTTT. This encodes CATQRDATDTQYF.

This clonotype came up a few times. The chain is built from TRBV6-1 and TRBJ2-7; D remains ambiguous. The V end lost 3 bases, the J end lost 3 bases, and 9 bases lay between the germline ends. The CDR3 totals 13 residues. The germline gives CDR1 MNHNS, CDR2 SASEGT. CDR3 coding DNA: TGTGCCAGCAGTGAGCATATAGACTACGAGCAGTACTTC. Translation: CASSEHIDYEQYF.

This clonotype was seen only a few times. J is TRBJ2-7 and V is TRBV12-5; perhaps TRBD1 as D (5 bases). The CDR3 sequence is 14 residues long. V was shortened by 0 bases and J by 12 bases, with 18 bases between the two germline ends. Germline lookup yields CDR1 LGHNT and CDR2 FRNRAP. In DNA, the CDR3 is TGTGCTAGTGGTTTGGTAGGGGCGGACGGCAGACGGTACTTC. Amino acid sequence: CASGLVGADGRRYF.

CDR3 coding DNA: TGTGCCAGCAGCTCAAGACAGACTAATGAAAAACTGTTTTTT. The encoded protein is CASSSRQTNEKLFF. The chain recombines TRBV11-2 with TRBJ1-4; TRBD1 might be the D (5 bases). Germline V gene data show CDR1 as SGHAT and CDR2 as FQNNGV. This CDR3 is built from 14 residues. Trimming removed 4 bases from V and 2 bases from J, with 8 bases in between.

The chain recombines TRBV7-6 with TRBJ1-1, with D maybe TRBD1 (5 bases). The CDR3 loop spans 15 amino acids. Germline assignment: CDR1 SGHVS and CDR2 FNYEAQ. Deletions cut 7 bases from V and 4 bases from J, with 19 bases between. In nucleotides, the CDR3 is TGTGCCAGCACCCCGGTGGGGGGGTTTGGCACTGAAGCTTTCTTT. The encoded protein is CASTPVGGFGTEAFF.